Sequencing of this T cell receptor beta chain was carried out in a study of blood T cell repertoires in COVID-19 (dated by TCRdb to 2019 to 2021). General notes on the study: Collaborator samples came from the United States, Italy and Spain and covered acute and convalescent phases of COVID-19. The prospective study material was composed of cDNA or gDNA derived from T cells, B-cell-depleted T cells, or PBMCs. Deeply sampled blood TCRbeta repertoires from subjects exposed to, actively infected with, or recovered from COVID-19 were included in the dataset. The repertoires were made available in a free public database intended to serve as a resource for research on the immune response to SARS-CoV-2. Samples came from the ongoing ImmuneRACE study (first 160 participants) plus 1,254 subjects from 6 global collaborators. Nearly every sample came with metadata listing a de-identified subject ID, COVID-19 status, age in years and sex. Where available, HLA class I and class II types were obtained from metadata supplied by the sample provider rather than from assay-based typing. Study-level results and caveats: The amount of clinical and demographic metadata varied by source and participant and was provided uncurated.

The CDR3 sequence holds 12 residues, the cysteine and phenylalanine included. Only CDR3 DNA remains: 36 bases, in frame from the first base. Reading the germline V gene gives CDR1 MRHNA and CDR2 SNTAGT. V lost 7 bases and J lost 6 bases; the stretch between them is 10 bases long. Enrolling through a virtual design, the prospective study's participants ranged in age from roughly 18 to 89 years and lived across roughly 24 United States geographic areas. To assign participants to cohorts, the prospective study relied on clinical history that participants themselves reported in a screening survey and a study questionnaire. Each participant in the prospective study had whole blood, serum and a nasopharyngeal or oropharyngeal swab collected by mobile phlebotomists. Additional blood draws and questionnaires over a 2-month period could optionally be provided by prospective study participants. Before DNA extraction, blood samples from the prospective study were shipped at room temperature or frozen.

Concerning this clone: Which antigen it targets is not known. Base qualities are missing; no much larger clone stands one base away.

The immunoSEQ Assay, a bias-controlled multiplex PCR, was used to amplify TCRbeta CDR3 regions from genomic DNA. The paper's data handling went like this. The number of nucleated cells in each sample was estimated by amplification of reference gene primers within the assay. To quantify the absolute abundance of each unique TCRbeta CDR3 rearrangement, sequence reads were collapsed and filtered. For each sample, productive Simpson clonality was calculated by taking the square root of Simpson's diversity index across productive rearrangements. TCRdb re-hosts the immuneACCESS table, in-frame sequences only. Its copies lack some clones; in the studies checked, an unresolved V gene accounts for under half of them, and the cause for the rest is not known. V and J calls and clone size are copied from that table; D and trimming were computed from the DNA. The sample has fewer than 350,000 clones on record, about 90% of them singletons. 1.7% of the sample is in the top ten clones.

Sequencing input: PBMCs or T cells enriched from blood (not recorded which). This sequence originates from a young woman with acute COVID-19. The rearranged chain carries TRBV6-4 and TRBJ2-1, with TRBD2 tentatively as D gene (6 bases match). The DNA sequence follows: TGTGCCAGCACTAGCGTGGGCAATGAGCAGTTCTTC. This translates into CASTSVGNEQFF.